The 23 T cell receptor beta chains below were found in one sample sequenced in a study of cytomegalovirus exposure and HLA in healthy donors. Some clones are missing from TCRdb's copy, which holds only in-frame ones; the method was immunoSEQ multiplex PCR. The sample holds 300,000 to 400,000 clones, 75% to 90% seen once. The sequenced material came from PBMCs. Receptors originate from a young woman in good health and CMV-seronegative.

The V call is TRBV6-1, the J call TRBJ1-1; D ambiguous. The CDR3 runs 13 residues. V was trimmed by 6 bases and J by 1 base, leaving 9 bases between them. Germline lookup yields CDR1 MNHNS and CDR2 SASEGT. The CDR3 DNA reads TGTGCCAGCAGGGTAACACAGAACACTGAAGCTTTCTTT. The encoded protein is CASRVTQNTEAFF.

The gene calls are TRBV2 and TRBJ2-4; 10 positions agree with TRBD1. In germline, CDR1 is SNHLY, CDR2 FYNNEI. After removal of 7 bases from V and 8 bases from J, the junction contained 5 bases not matched to a gene. The CDR3 runs to 13 residues. CDR3: CASTGQGSHIQYF. The CDR3 DNA sequence: TGTGCCAGCACGGGACAGGGGTCTCACATTCAGTACTTC.

This chain joins TRBV30 and TRBJ1-4; D is perhaps TRBD1 (5 bases). The V end was cut by 0 bases, the J end by 5 bases, with 13 bases between. Germline loops: CDR1 GTSNPN, CDR2 SVGIG (reference sequence). The CDR3 length is 15 residues. CDR3 loop: CAWSVIPGINEKLFF. The CDR3 coding sequence is TGTGCCTGGAGTGTAATTCCAGGGATAAATGAAAAACTGTTTTTT.

V and J are TRBV28 and TRBJ2-7; D perhaps matches TRBD2 (7 bases). V was clipped by 7 bases and J by 3 bases, with 13 bases between them. The germline V gene encodes CDR1 MDHEN and CDR2 SYDVKM. This CDR3 has 13 amino acids. CDR3 region: CASTGGSYYEQYF. DNA of the CDR3: TGTGCCAGCACGGGGGGCTCATACTACGAGCAGTACTTC. The full variable domain, with the rest looked up from reference TRBV28 and TRBJ2-7, is DVKVTQSSRYLVKRTGEKVFLECVQDMDHENMFWYRQDPGLGLRLIYFSYDVKMKEKGDIPEGYSVSREKKERFSLILESASTNQTSMYLCASTGGSYYEQYFGPGTRLTVT.

This chain joins TRBV19 and TRBJ1-3; D might be TRBD1 (5 bases). Trimming stripped 3 bases from V and 1 base from J, with 22 bases between. The CDR3 contains 19 residues. Per the germline V gene, CDR1 is LNHDA and CDR2 is SQIVND (reference sequence). For the CDR3, the DNA is TGTGCCAGTAGTATTGTCCAGGGAAGCGGGGAGGGATCTGGAAACACCATATATTTT. This gives the protein CASSIVQGSGEGSGNTIYF.

The CDR3 region has the DNA TGTGCCAGCAGCCAGCGACCGACAGGGGCGGCAACTAATGAAAAACTGTTTTTT. Its translation: CASSQRPTGAATNEKLFF. The rearrangement uses TRBV7-6 and TRBJ1-4; TRBD1 aligns across 8 bases. The trim removed 5 bases at V and 0 bases at J, leaving 11 bases unmatched. The V gene's germline CDR1 is SGHVS and CDR2 FNYEAQ. This CDR3 region has 18 residues. The variable domain in full, with the rest retrieved from reference TRBV7-6 and TRBJ1-4, is GAGVSQSPRYKVTKRGQDVALRCDPISGHVSLYWYRQALGQGPEFLTYFNYEAQQDKSGLPNDRFSAERPEGSISTLTIQRTEQRDSAMYRCASSQRPTGAATNEKLFFGSGTQLSVL.

The chain couples TRBV27 to TRBJ2-7; weak D call: TRBD1 (5 bases). This CDR3 has 13 amino acids. V shed 3 bases and J shed 4 bases, with 10 bases lying between them. CDR1 is MNHEY, CDR2 SMNVEV, per germline (reference sequence). The CDR3 DNA follows: TGTGCCAGCAGTTTCGCTTCAGGGTACGAGCAGTACTTC. It translates to CASSFASGYEQYF.

This clone came up a few times. The chain links TRBV6-5 to TRBJ2-7; possible D gene TRBD2, 5 bases. In germline, CDR1 is MNHEY, CDR2 SVGAGI. CDR3 length: 13 residues. V shed 0 bases and J shed 6 bases, with 9 bases lying between them. The DNA of the CDR3 is TGTGCCAGCAGTTACTCGTTGAGGGCCGAGCAGTACTTC. It specifies CASSYSLRAEQYF.

This sequence joins TRBV4-1 and TRBJ1-5, with 9 bases that match TRBD1. Trimming at V came to 3 bases and at J to 4 bases, leaving 4 bases not matched to a gene. CDR1 and CDR2 from the germline V gene are MGHRA and YSYEKL. This CDR3 contains 15 residues. The DNA for the CDR3 is TGCGCCAGCAGCCACCCCGGGACAGGGAATCAGCCCCAGCATTTT. It translates to CASSHPGTGNQPQHF.

This clone was detected only once. The V and J genes are TRBV7-2 and TRBJ1-2; 10 bases are shared with TRBD1. The J segment lost 0 bases and the V segment lost 5 bases, leaving 9 bases of the junction unmatched. CDR1 and CDR2 (germline): SGHTA, FQGNSA. This CDR3 is 17 amino acids long. The chain's CDR3 is CASSPRQGALTNYGYTF. The CDR3 DNA is TGTGCCAGCAGCCCTAGACAGGGGGCACTGACTAACTATGGCTACACCTTC.

The V call is TRBV10-3, the J call TRBJ2-3; D unclear. Germline V gene sequence: CDR1 ENHRY, CDR2 SYGVKD. V was clipped by 6 bases and J by 0 bases, with 10 bases between them. The CDR3 has 14 amino acids. CDR3 protein: CAISKAGSTDTQYF. In nucleotides, the CDR3 is TGTGCCATCAGCAAGGCAGGTAGCACAGATACGCAGTATTTT.

The CDR3: CASGSGRTNQPQHF. CDR3 nucleotides: TGTGCCAGCGGTTCAGGGCGGACGAATCAGCCCCAGCATTTT. J is TRBJ1-5 and V is TRBV6-1, with D maybe TRBD1 (5 bases). Germline CDR1 MNHNS, CDR2 SASEGT. V was clipped by 8 bases and J by 4 bases, with 15 bases between them. The CDR3 loop spans 14 amino acids.

This clone has a handful of counts. The chain uses TRBV6-4 and TRBJ2-2; D is ambiguous. Germline lookup yields CDR1 MRHNA and CDR2 SNTAGT. With 4 bases removed from V and 6 bases from J, the gap between germline ends came to 15 bases. The CDR3 loop spans 15 amino acids. Here the CDR3 reads CASSVEHRSAGELFF. The CDR3 coding sequence is TGTGCCAGCAGTGTGGAGCATAGATCAGCCGGGGAGCTGTTTTTT.

The rearrangement links TRBV28 to TRBJ2-5; D might be TRBD1 (6 bases). From germline, CDR1 is MDHEN and CDR2 SYDVKM. The V end was cut by 5 bases, the J end by 3 bases, with 19 bases between. This CDR3 contains 16 residues. Written as DNA, the CDR3 is TGTGCCAGCAGTCCCTCGCTGCTCCCAGGGGAAGAGACCCAGTACTTC. Residues: CASSPSLLPGEETQYF.

This chain connects TRBV27 to TRBJ2-7; the D gene is possibly TRBD1 (5 bases). Germline CDR1 MNHEY, CDR2 SMNVEV (reference sequence). The CDR3 extends over 12 amino acids. Between the trimmed V and J ends, which lost 8 bases and 1 base, there was a span of 9 bases. This CDR3 is CASRQGSYEQYF. CDR3 DNA: TGTGCCAGCCGCCAGGGTTCCTACGAGCAGTACTTC.

The V and J genes are TRBV7-8 and TRBJ1-5, with a weak D call TRBD1 (6 bases). This CDR3 region has 14 residues. Germline V gives CDR1 SGHVS, CDR2 FQNEAQ. V lost 3 bases and J lost 6, with 12 bases in between. The CDR3 protein is CASSFTGFGQPQHF. The CDR3 DNA is TGTGCCAGCAGCTTTACAGGGTTCGGTCAGCCCCAGCATTTT.

V and J are TRBV5-1 and TRBJ2-1, with 13 bases that match TRBD2. The V segment lost 2 bases and the J segment 6 bases; nucleotides outside the gene matches: 8. CDR1 and CDR2 (germline): SGHRS, YFSETQ. The CDR3 runs to 17 residues. The CDR3 DNA reads as TGCGCCAGCAGCTTACCCCGACTAGCGGGAGGAGGCAATGAGCAGTTCTTC. This translates into CASSLPRLAGGGNEQFF.

V usage is TRBV7-3 and J usage is TRBJ2-3, with TRBD2 matching 8 bases. Germline V gives CDR1 SGHTA, CDR2 FQGTGA. The ends lost 0 bases at V and 2 bases at J; junction bases unmatched: 4. This CDR3 comprises 16 residues. CDR3 bases: TGTGCCAGCAGCTTAACCAGCGGGGGACCCACAGATACGCAGTATTTT. Translation gives CASSLTSGGPTDTQYF.

The chain carries TRBV5-1 and TRBJ1-1, with a weak D call TRBD1 (6 bases). V gave up 4 bases and J gave up 0 bases, with 10 bases separating them. The CDR3 loop spans 14 amino acids. Germline V CDR1 and CDR2: SGHRS, YFSETQ. The CDR3 spells CASSVGQMNTEAFF. CDR3 coding DNA: TGCGCCAGCAGCGTAGGACAGATGAACACTGAAGCTTTCTTT.

The chain is built from TRBV10-2 and TRBJ2-3; D call uncertain. From germline, CDR1 is WSHSY and CDR2 SAAADI. Trimming took 6 bases from V and 0 from J, leaving 10 bases between them. The CDR3 length is 14 residues. The CDR3 DNA sequence: TGCGCCAGCAGCCAGGCGACAAGCACAGATACGCAGTATTTT. Residues: CASSQATSTDTQYF.

V usage is TRBV6-5 and J usage is TRBJ1-1; possible D gene TRBD1, 5 bases. Germline V CDR1 and CDR2: MNHEY, SVGAGI. The CDR3 consists of 13 residues. V gave up 2 bases and J gave up 12 bases, with 16 bases separating them. CDR3 residues: CASSYRMGLGPFF. The CDR3 region has the DNA TGTGCCAGCAGTTACAGGATGGGCCTGGGGCCTTTCTTT.

This chain connects TRBV5-1 to TRBJ1-4, with 7 nucleotides matching TRBD1. Germline CDR1 reads SGHRS; CDR2 reads YFSETQ. The CDR3 has 16 residues. Unmatched junction bases numbered 11, after V lost 1 base and J lost 8 bases. In nucleotides, the CDR3 is TGCGCCAGCAGCTTGCCTGAGGGGGCCATAGGGGAAAAACTGTTTTTT. This encodes CASSLPEGAIGEKLFF.

The chain combines TRBV29-1 with TRBJ1-1; 8 bases map to TRBD1. V was clipped by 5 bases and J by 11 bases; unmatched bases: 7. The CDR3 consists of 11 residues. Germline V gives CDR1 SQVTM, CDR2 ANQGSEA. CDR3 coding DNA: TGCAGCGTTTACAGGGGGTCGTCGGCTTTCTTT. This gives the protein CSVYRGSSAFF. Combining the CDR3 with reference TRBV29-1 and TRBJ1-1 gives the whole variable domain SAVISQKPSRDICQRGTSLTIQCQVDSQVTMMFWYRQQPGQSLTLIATANQGSEATYESGFVIDKFPISRPNLTFSTLTVSNMSPEDSSIYLCSVYRGSSAFFGQGTRLTVV.